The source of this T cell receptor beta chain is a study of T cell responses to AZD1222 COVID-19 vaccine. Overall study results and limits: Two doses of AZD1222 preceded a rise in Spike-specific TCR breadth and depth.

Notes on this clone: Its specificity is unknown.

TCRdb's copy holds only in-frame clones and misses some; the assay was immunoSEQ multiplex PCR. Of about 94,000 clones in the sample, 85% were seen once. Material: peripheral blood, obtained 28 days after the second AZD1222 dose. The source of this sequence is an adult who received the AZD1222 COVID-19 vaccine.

CDR3 in amino acids: CASSPGQEKQFF. The CDR3 DNA follows: TGTGCCAGCAGTCCTGGACAGGAGAAGCAGTTCTTC. V gene TRBV12-3 or TRBV12-4 combines with J gene TRBJ2-1; TRBD1 matches at 7 bases. V lost 5 bases to trimming and J lost 11 bases; unmatched junction nucleotides: 6. The CDR3 runs to 12 residues.